These T cell receptor beta chains were read from a single sample in a study of T cells in Graves' hyperthyroidism and ophthalmopathy. TCRdb re-analysed the multiplex PCR reads in MiXCR, keeping a single row per CDR3 protein. The sample includes roughly 570,000 distinct CDR3 sequences, roughly 14% of them seen just once. Source material: blood. Receptor source: a woman in her 30s with Graves' hyperthyroidism. The CDR3 runs from the conserved cysteine through the conserved F or W. Each record gives: V gene, clone size, J gene, D gene, CDR3 DNA, CDR3 protein. A D gene is named only where the DNA matches it firmly. Clone size is stated in some rows and not others, as once, few, many or a class when expanded.

TRBV4-2	.	TRBJ1-2	.	TGTGCCAGCAGCCAAGACTTGGGATCCTATGGCTACACCTTC	CASSQDLGSYGYTF
TRBV13	.	TRBJ2-5	TRBD1	TGTGCCAGCAGCTTAGGCGGGGACAGGGGCGGCGAGACCCAGTACTTC	CASSLGGDRGGETQYF
TRBV30	many	TRBJ2-1	.	TGTGCCTGGAGTGTAAATGAGCAGTTCTTC	CAWSVNEQFF
TRBV28	many	TRBJ1-1	TRBD1	TGTGCCAGCAGTTTCCCGGGACAGGGTATAAGTTGGGTGAACACTGAAGCTTTCTTT	CASSFPGQGISWVNTEAFF
TRBV5-1	many	TRBJ1-6	TRBD1	TGCGCCAGCAGTCAAGGACAGGGGGCTTTTGGTTCACCCCTCCACTTT	CASSQGQGAFGSPLHF
TRBV11-2	many	TRBJ2-7	.	TGTGCCAGCAGCCGGGACGGAACCTACGAGCAGTACTTC	CASSRDGTYEQYF
TRBV5-6	many	TRBJ1-2	.	TGTGCCAGCAGCGGAAACTACCATAACTATGGCTACACCTTC	CASSGNYHNYGYTF
TRBV27	many	TRBJ1-6	.	TGTGCCAGCAGTTCGACAGATAATTCACCCCTCCACTTT	CASSSTDNSPLHF
TRBV10-3	once	TRBJ2-7	TRBD2	TGTGCCATCCGAACGGGACTAGCGGGAGAAAACGAGCAGTACTTC	CAIRTGLAGENEQYF
TRBV7-2	many	TRBJ2-1	TRBD2	TGTGCCAGCAGCTTAGATGTAGCGGGGCCCCCCTACAATGAGCAGTTCTTC	CASSLDVAGPPYNEQFF
TRBV4-1	.	TRBJ2-7	TRBD1	TGCGCCAGCAGCTTTATAACAGGGGGCAGGACCTACGAGCAGTACTTC	CASSFITGGRTYEQYF
TRBV19	few	TRBJ2-7	.	TGTGCCAGTAGTATAGGGAGGGACCCACGGTCATACGAGCAGTACTTC	CASSIGRDPRSYEQYF
TRBV3-1	many	TRBJ2-3	.	TGTGCCAGCAGCCATGGAGCTGTAACAGATACGCAGTATTTT	CASSHGAVTDTQYF
TRBV29-1	many	TRBJ1-2	.	TGCAGCGTTGAAGATGATGCGCGTTGGGATGGCTACACCTTC	CSVEDDARWDGYTF
TRBV7-2	many	TRBJ2-3	.	TGTGCCAGCAGCCAGAGCACAGATACGCAGTATTTT	CASSQSTDTQYF
TRBV27	.	TRBJ1-2	TRBD1	TGTGCCACCTCGACAGGGGATGGCTACACCTTC	CATSTGDGYTF
TRBV19	.	TRBJ2-2	TRBD2	TGTGCCAGTAGTATCTCGGGGGGGGGGAACCCCGGGGAGCTGTTTTTT	CASSISGGGNPGELFF
TRBV12-5	.	TRBJ2-3	TRBD2	TGTGCTAGTGGTTTGGGTGGCCTAGCGGAAATCACAGATACGCAGTATTTT	CASGLGGLAEITDTQYF
TRBV19	few	TRBJ2-3	.	TGTGCCAGTGGCCTGTCCTTCCACACAACGGATACGCAGTATTTT	CASGLSFHTTDTQYF
TRBV20-1	many	TRBJ2-1	.	TGCAGTGCTAAGCGTCCAGTTCGAGACAATGAGCAGTTCTTC	CSAKRPVRDNEQFF
TRBV20-1	few	TRBJ1-5	.	TGCAGTGCTAGGCCCTTTATGGACCACAGTCAGCCCCAGCATTTT	CSARPFMDHSQPQHF
TRBV11-1	many	TRBJ2-5	TRBD2	TGTGCCAGCAGCTTAACAGCGGGAGTAGGGGAGACCCAGTACTTC	CASSLTAGVGETQYF
TRBV12-3/TRBV12-4	few	TRBJ2-3	TRBD2	TGTGCCAGCAGTTTCGCGGGAGGGCCTGCGGTAGCAGATACGCAGTATTTT	CASSFAGGPAVADTQYF
TRBV28	.	TRBJ2-7	TRBD1	TGTGCCAGCATGCTACTACTGGGGCAGGGGGTCTACGAGCAGTACTTC	CASMLLLGQGVYEQYF
TRBV7-2	few	TRBJ2-2	.	TGTGCCAGCAGCTTCAGCGAAATCGGGGAGCTGTTTTTT	CASSFSEIGELFF
TRBV7-9	.	TRBJ2-7	.	TGTGCCAGCAGCTTAGTACCGGACTCCTACGAGCAGTACTTC	CASSLVPDSYEQYF
TRBV20-1	.	TRBJ2-1	TRBD2	TGCAGTGCTAGAGATCGGCGAGCGGGAGGTGCCTACAATGAGCAGTTCTTC	CSARDRRAGGAYNEQFF
TRBV20-1	many	TRBJ2-2	.	TGCAGTGCTAGAGACGGGGGACTGGACCCTTACACCGGGGAGCTGTTTTTT	CSARDGGLDPYTGELFF
TRBV20-1	many	TRBJ2-1	TRBD1	TGCAGTGCTAGACCGGGACAGAGCTCCTACAATGAGCAGTTCTTC	CSARPGQSSYNEQFF
TRBV11-2	.	TRBJ2-6	TRBD2	TGTGCCAGCAGCTTAGTAGCGGGGCGCTCTGGGGCCAACGTCCTGACTTTC	CASSLVAGRSGANVLTF
TRBV20-1	many	TRBJ1-1	TRBD1	TGCAGTGCGGAACCGGGACAGGCTTTGGAAGCTTTCTTT	CSAEPGQALEAFF
TRBV19	many	TRBJ2-7	TRBD1	TGTGCCAGCCATGAAACCGGGACAGGAGTCTACGAGCAGTACTTC	CASHETGTGVYEQYF
TRBV15	many	TRBJ2-1	TRBD2	TGTGCCACCAGCAGGCCCGACGGGACTAGCGGGAGCGATGAGCAGTTCTTC	CATSRPDGTSGSDEQFF
TRBV7-2	many	TRBJ2-2	TRBD2	TGTGCCAGCAGCCCTCGGATCCGCGGGAGGGCCACCGGGGAGCTGTTTTTT	CASSPRIRGRATGELFF
TRBV20-1	many	TRBJ1-5	.	TGCAGTGCCGCCGGTCTAAGCGGAGTTCAGCCCCAGCATTTT	CSAAGLSGVQPQHF
TRBV12-3/TRBV12-4	many	TRBJ1-3	.	TGTGCCAGTGCGGGAGGGTTTGACTCTGGAAACACCATATATTTT	CASAGGFDSGNTIYF
TRBV24-1	.	TRBJ2-7	TRBD2	TGTGCCACCAGGGGACTAGCGGGAGGGCCCCACGAGCAGTACTTC	CATRGLAGGPHEQYF
TRBV12-3/TRBV12-4	few	TRBJ2-1	TRBD1	TGTGCCAGCACCCCGGGACAGGGCTCCTACAATGAGCAGTTCTTC	CASTPGQGSYNEQFF
TRBV6-5	.	TRBJ1-2	TRBD1	TGTGCCAGCAGTTACTCGAGGACAGGTCGTCGGGGATATGGCTACACCTTC	CASSYSRTGRRGYGYTF
TRBV30	.	TRBJ2-1	.	.	CAWGGGTEDNERFF
TRBV30	.	TRBJ1-3	TRBD1	TGTGCCTGGACCTCGAGGACAGGGCTAACTGGAAACACCATATATTTT	CAWTSRTGLTGNTIYF
TRBV3-1	few	TRBJ2-3	.	TGTGCCAGCAGCCTACTCGCAACGGAAGAAATCCCAGATACGCAGTATTTT	CASSLLATEEIPDTQYF
TRBV7-2	many	TRBJ1-2	.	TGTGCCAGCAGCGAATCGGGATTTTATGGCTACACCTTC	CASSESGFYGYTF
TRBV4-2	.	TRBJ2-7	TRBD1	TGTGCCAGCAGCCCGGACAGGGGGAACTCCTACGAGCAGTACTTC	CASSPDRGNSYEQYF
TRBV11-2	many	TRBJ2-7	.	TGTGCCAGCAGCTTAGTGCTAGGCGAGCAGTACTTC	CASSLVLGEQYF
TRBV5-1	many	TRBJ1-2	.	TGCGCCAGCAGCCTTAATACAGGGTTATATGGCTACACCTTC	CASSLNTGLYGYTF
TRBV2	many	TRBJ2-2	TRBD1	TGTGCCAGCAGTGAGACAGGGGGCCGAGGTACCGGGGAGCTGTTTTTT	CASSETGGRGTGELFF
TRBV6-1	many	TRBJ2-7	TRBD1	TGTGCCAGCAGTGAGACAGGGGGAAGCTACGAGCAGTACTTC	CASSETGGSYEQYF
TRBV2	many	TRBJ2-7	TRBD2	TGTGCCAGCAGTTCCTTAGCGGGAGCGGTCGAGCAGTACTTC	CASSSLAGAVEQYF
TRBV2	few	TRBJ2-2	.	TGTGCCAGCAGTGAAGCACGGACCGGGGAGCTGTTTTTT	CASSEARTGELFF
TRBV3-1	few	TRBJ2-1	TRBD2	TGTGCCAGCAGCCAAGACTATTTAAGCGGGAGACCCTCCAATGAGCAGTTCTTC	CASSQDYLSGRPSNEQFF
TRBV9	.	TRBJ2-7	.	TGTGCCGGCAGCGTAGGGACGGACGCCTACGAGCAGTACTTC	CAGSVGTDAYEQYF
TRBV7-9	.	TRBJ2-3	.	TGTGCCAGCAGCTTCGGCGACCGCATTTTGCAAGATACGCAGTATTTT	CASSFGDRILQDTQYF
TRBV7-9	many	TRBJ2-1	TRBD2	TGTGCCAGCAGCCCCGGGGTAGCGGGAAGTGAGCAGTTCTTC	CASSPGVAGSEQFF
TRBV7-9	many	TRBJ1-1	.	TGTGCCAGCAGCTTGCCTATGGGGTCTGGGGAAGCTTTCTTT	CASSLPMGSGEAFF
TRBV4-2	.	TRBJ1-1	.	TGTGCCAGCAGCCAAGGCCGGGCCGACAAGAACACTGAAGCTTTCTTT	CASSQGRADKNTEAFF
TRBV28	few	TRBJ1-2	.	TGTGCCAGCAGTTTTGGTCTGTATGGCTACACCTTC	CASSFGLYGYTF
TRBV9	few	TRBJ2-7	TRBD1	TGTGCCAGCAGCCCGACAGGGCGTACAGAGCAGTACTTC	CASSPTGRTEQYF
TRBV3-1	many	TRBJ2-7	.	TGTGCCAGCAGCCAAGATACAAGGTCCTACGAGCAGTACTTC	CASSQDTRSYEQYF
TRBV15	few	TRBJ1-4	.	TGTGCCACCAGCAGAGCCGGGTCCTCGGCGGGAAAACTGTTTTTT	CATSRAGSSAGKLFF